Listed below are T cell receptor beta chains from one sample, sequenced in a study of identical twins. TCRdb processed the 5' RACE reads anew with MiXCR; each CDR3 protein has one entry. The table shows under 350,000 distinct CDR3 sequences, with roughly 10% occurring only once. These sequences were also reported in another study, on yellow fever vaccine responses in identical twins.

Material for sequencing was CD8+ T cells sorted from blood. The origin of the receptors is a woman aged 18-29 years in good health. CDR3s include the opening cysteine and the closing phenylalanine or tryptophan. Fields, in order: D gene, V gene, clone size, J gene, CDR3 DNA, CDR3 protein. A D gene is named only where the DNA matches it firmly. Clone size is stated in some rows and not others, as once, few, many or a class when expanded.

TRBD1	TRBV5-1	few	TRBJ2-3	TGCGCCAGCAGCTGGACAGGAGCCCGCACAGATACGCAGTATTTT	CASSWTGARTDTQYF
NA	TRBV29-1	NA	TRBJ2-1	TGCAGCACCGAGGGGGGGACCTACAATGAGCAGTTCTTC	CSTEGGTYNEQFF
NA	TRBV7-8	many	TRBJ2-7	TGTGCCAGCAGCTTATGGGAGGATCACTCCGAGCAGTACTTC	CASSLWEDHSEQYF
TRBD2	TRBV29-1	few	TRBJ2-1	TGCAGCGCCCCTCTAGCGGGGGGATTATACAATGAGCAGTTCTTC	CSAPLAGGLYNEQFF
NA	TRBV4-3	NA	TRBJ1-1	TGCGCCAGCAGCCAATGGCCGGGCAACACTGAAGCTTTCTTT	CASSQWPGNTEAFF
TRBD1	TRBV6-2/TRBV6-3	NA	TRBJ2-1	TGTGCCAGCGACGAGATCACAGGGGGCAATGAGCAGTTCTTC	CASDEITGGNEQFF
TRBD2	TRBV3-1	NA	TRBJ2-2	TGTGCCTCCACCAAAGGGACTAGCGGGTGGAACACCGGGGAGCTGTTTTTT	CASTKGTSGWNTGELFF
TRBD1	TRBV5-1	few	TRBJ2-7	TGCGCCAGCAGCCAGGACAGGGGGAACCCCTACGAGCAGTACTTC	CASSQDRGNPYEQYF
NA	TRBV28	NA	TRBJ2-1	TGTGCCAGCGGCCTCAGGAGCTTCTCCTACAATGAGCAGTTCTTC	CASGLRSFSYNEQFF
TRBD2	TRBV4-3	NA	TRBJ2-1	TGCGCCAGCAGCCTTGATCTAGCGGGCTTCTACAATGAGCAGTTCTTC	CASSLDLAGFYNEQFF
NA	TRBV6-2/TRBV6-3	few	TRBJ2-1	TGTGCCAGCAGTTACTCGGGGGCTAGCGTAAAAAAACCCTACAATGAGCAGTTCTTC	CASSYSGASVKKPYNEQFF
NA	TRBV7-2	many	TRBJ2-1	TGTGCCAGCAGCTTAGTGGCGGGGAGCTCCTACAATGAGCAGTTCTTC	CASSLVAGSSYNEQFF
NA	TRBV6-1	few	TRBJ2-5	TGTGCCAGCCACAAGTGGAAACAAGAGACCCAGTACTTC	CASHKWKQETQYF
NA	TRBV7-9	few	TRBJ2-5	TGTGCCAGCAGCTTATTAGACTTCACGCCAGAGACCCAGTACTTC	CASSLLDFTPETQYF
NA	TRBV10-3	NA	TRBJ2-5	TGTGCCATCAGTGGGCGGCAAGAGACCCAGTACTTC	CAISGRQETQYF
TRBD1	TRBV5-1	many	TRBJ2-1	TGCGCCAGCAGACCAGGGGGCAATGAGCAGTTCTTC	CASRPGGNEQFF
NA	TRBV7-9	few	TRBJ2-7	TGTGCCAGCAGCTTAAAAGGGACGGTAGCCTACGAGCAGTACTTC	CASSLKGTVAYEQYF
TRBD1	TRBV7-8	many	TRBJ1-4	TGTGCCAGCAGCTCCACAGGGGGAGGGGAAAAACTGTTTTTT	CASSSTGGGEKLFF
TRBD2	TRBV7-9	NA	TRBJ2-3	TGTGCCAGCAGCTTGGACCCGGGACTACAAGCGGAGGATACGCAGTATTTT	CASSLDPGLQAEDTQYF
NA	TRBV2	NA	TRBJ2-2	TGTGCCAGCATGGGAGACAGGTCCCAGGGCACCGGGGAGCTGTTTTTT	CASMGDRSQGTGELFF
NA	TRBV5-1	many	TRBJ2-3	TGCGCCAGCAGCTTCGACTGGGGCCCAGATACGCAGTATTTT	CASSFDWGPDTQYF
NA	TRBV10-1	many	TRBJ2-1	TGCGCCAGCAGTGTAAACGGCGAATACAATGAGCAGTTCTTC	CASSVNGEYNEQFF
NA	TRBV12-3/TRBV12-4	few	TRBJ2-2	TGTGCCAGCAGTATCGCCCCCTTATACACCGGGGAGCTGTTTTTT	CASSIAPLYTGELFF
NA	TRBV20-1	many	TRBJ2-2	TGCAGTGCTAGCGGCTTGAACACCGGGGAGCTGTTTTTT	CSASGLNTGELFF
NA	TRBV7-9	many	TRBJ2-3	TGTGCCAGCAGCCCACAGGGTAGCACAGATACGCAGTATTTT	CASSPQGSTDTQYF
NA	TRBV29-1	many	TRBJ2-7	TGCAGCGCCAGGGACGTAACCTACGAGCAGTACTTC	CSARDVTYEQYF
TRBD2	TRBV3-1	many	TRBJ2-7	TGTGCCAGCAGCCAACCGGGACTAGGTGACTACGAGCAGTACTTC	CASSQPGLGDYEQYF
TRBD1	TRBV4-3	many	TRBJ2-7	TGCGCCAGCAGCCAGGTTCCGGGACAGCCTTCCTACGAGCAGTACTTC	CASSQVPGQPSYEQYF
NA	TRBV14	many	TRBJ1-1	TGTGCCAGCAGCCAAGATTCGGGCGGGAACACTGAAGCTTTCTTT	CASSQDSGGNTEAFF
TRBD1	TRBV7-7	NA	TRBJ2-1	TGTGCTAGCAGCTTAGTACTCGGGACAGGGGACAATGAGCAGTTCTTC	CASSLVLGTGDNEQFF
TRBD2	TRBV20-1	NA	TRBJ2-7	TGCAGTGCTAGGACACCGGGACTACAAGCCTACGAGCAGTACTTC	CSARTPGLQAYEQYF
NA	TRBV5-1	few	TRBJ2-4	TGCGCCAGCAGCTTGGTTCCCCCCAAAAACATTCAGTACTTC	CASSLVPPKNIQYF
TRBD1	TRBV11-1	many	TRBJ2-3	TGTGCCAGCAGCTCCCGTGAGTACGACAGGGAAAGCACAGATACGCAGTATTTT	CASSSREYDRESTDTQYF
TRBD1	TRBV20-1	NA	TRBJ2-7	TGCAGTGCTAGGGAGACAGGGTTAAGCTACGAGCAGTACTTC	CSARETGLSYEQYF
NA	TRBV15	many	TRBJ2-7	TGTGCCACCAGCAGAGATAAAGGCGGACAGATCTACGAGCAGTACTTC	CATSRDKGGQIYEQYF
TRBD2	TRBV11-2	many	TRBJ2-1	TGTGCCAGCAGCTCTGAACGGGAGCGGGAGGATCACTCCTACAATGAGCAGTTCTTC	CASSSEREREDHSYNEQFF
TRBD1	TRBV20-1	NA	TRBJ1-4	TGCAGTGCTAGATTCCAACCGGGACAGTCTAATGAAAAACTGTTTTTT	CSARFQPGQSNEKLFF
TRBD2	TRBV7-2	NA	TRBJ2-7	TGTGCCAGCAGCGACTGGACTAGCGGGGGCTACGAGCAGTACTTC	CASSDWTSGGYEQYF
TRBD2	TRBV25-1	many	TRBJ2-1	TGTGCCAGCACCCCCCCCGGGCTAGCGGGGGGGCGGGAGCAGTTCTTC	CASTPPGLAGGREQFF
NA	TRBV5-5	NA	TRBJ1-4	TGTGCCAGCAGCTACGCAGTAGCTAATGAAAAACTGTTTTTT	CASSYAVANEKLFF
TRBD1	TRBV12-3/TRBV12-4	NA	TRBJ2-2	TGTGCCAGCAGCAACGACAGGGATAACACCGGGGAGCTGTTTTTT	CASSNDRDNTGELFF
NA	TRBV7-9	NA	TRBJ2-5	TGTGCCAGCAGCTCACTTGGGGGCGGAGAGACCCAGTACTTC	CASSSLGGGETQYF
NA	TRBV24-1	many	TRBJ2-1	TGTGCCACCAGTGACTCCCGGGACGCGTCAGAGCAGTTCTTC	CATSDSRDASEQFF
TRBD2	TRBV27	many	TRBJ2-1	TGTGCCAGCAGTTGGGGACTAGTCAATCTGGATGAGCAGTTCTTC	CASSWGLVNLDEQFF
NA	TRBV6-2/TRBV6-3	NA	TRBJ2-5	TGTGCCAGCAGTTACATAGGCCCACAACTCCAAGAGACCCAGTACTTC	CASSYIGPQLQETQYF
NA	TRBV4-3	NA	TRBJ2-7	TGCGCCAGCAGCCAAGAGTTAACGGGCACCTACGAGCAGTACTTC	CASSQELTGTYEQYF
NA	TRBV2	many	TRBJ2-2	TGTGCCAGCCCACGGAACACCGGGGAGCTGTTTTTT	CASPRNTGELFF
NA	TRBV4-1	few	TRBJ2-3	TGCGCCAGCAGCCAATCTGCGGGACCAGATACGCAGTATTTT	CASSQSAGPDTQYF
NA	TRBV28	few	TRBJ2-7	TGTGCCAGCAGTTCACTAACCAGGGCCTACGAGCAGTACTTC	CASSSLTRAYEQYF
NA	TRBV4-1	many	TRBJ2-5	TGCGCCAGCAGCCAGCTACAGGACCTCCAAGAGACCCAGTACTTC	CASSQLQDLQETQYF
NA	TRBV23-1	NA	TRBJ1-6	TGCGCCAGCAGTCAATCGAAGCAGGGACGAAATAATTCACCCCTCCACTTT	CASSQSKQGRNNSPLHF
NA	TRBV10-3	NA	TRBJ1-1	TGTGCCATCAGTGAGATAGACAGTTTATCTGAAGCTTTCTTT	CAISEIDSLSEAFF
NA	TRBV27	many	TRBJ2-7	TGTGCCAGCAGAGGGGGAGGGGGCGAGCAGTACTTC	CASRGGGGEQYF